This paragraph reports one T cell receptor (beta chain). The CDR3 has 13 residues. The V gene's germline CDR1 is SGHNT and CDR2 YYREEE (reference sequence). V lost 0 bases to trimming and J lost 10 bases, with 11 bases between them. Sequencing was performed with immunoSEQ multiplex PCR; in TCRdb, only in-frame clones are kept and a portion is missing. The table includes around 30,000 clones, around 94% detected once. This sample was taken from a study of technical replicates of blood from a few donors. The origin of this receptor is a human donor in good health. Some clones in this sample may be carry-over from other donors' samples. Sequenced input: PBMCs. J is TRBJ2-1 and V is TRBV5-4; D not resolved. The CDR3 region has the DNA TGTGCCAGCAGCTTGGATGTCTCCCGGGAGCAGTTCTTC. Its protein product is CASSLDVSREQFF.